The 21 T cell receptor beta chains in this list originate from one sample, sequenced in a study of shared clonotypes between healthy human individuals. TCRdb keeps only in-frame clones here, not all; method: immunoSEQ multiplex PCR. The data contain 2 million to 2.5 million clones, roughly 95% of them singletons. The sequencing input was naive CD4+ T cells sorted from blood. This sample's subset: CD45RA+ positively selected. Receptors were obtained from a man aged 18 to 30 in good health.

Note on this clone: At the DNA level, this CDR3 is encoded by other sequences in the same sample as well. The chain links TRBV2 to TRBJ2-1; TRBD2 aligns across 12 bases. Germline CDR1 SNHLY, CDR2 FYNNEI. The CDR3 is made up of 14 amino acids. The trim removed 6 bases at V and 9 bases at J, leaving 6 bases unmatched. The CDR3, as DNA: TGTGCCAGCAGGAGACTAGCGGGAGTGGGTGAGCAGTTCTTC. It yields the protein CASRRLAGVGEQFF.

The rearrangement joins TRBV11-2 to TRBJ2-4, with unresolved D. V was pared by 4 bases and J by 0 bases, with 13 bases between. This CDR3 contains 16 residues. Germline V gene sequence: CDR1 SGHAT, CDR2 FQNNGV. CDR3 coding DNA: TGTGCCAGCAGCTATTCAGGCAGGATAGCCAAAAACATTCAGTACTTC. This sequence encodes CASSYSGRIAKNIQYF.

The chain joins TRBV7-2 to TRBJ2-3; D remains unclear. Trimming stripped 1 base from V and 2 bases from J, with 7 bases between. Germline loops: CDR1 SGHTA, CDR2 FQGNSA. This CDR3 has 14 residues. The CDR3 sequence is CASSLDSSTDTQYF. Here the CDR3 DNA reads TGTGCCAGCAGCTTAGACAGCTCCACAGATACGCAGTATTTT. Combining the CDR3 with reference TRBV7-2 and TRBJ2-3 gives the whole variable domain GAGVSQSPSNKVTEKGKDVELRCDPISGHTALYWYRQSLGQGLEFLIYFQGNSAPDKSGLPSDRFSAERTGGSVSTLTIQRTQQEDSAVYLCASSLDSSTDTQYFGPGTRLTVL.

The rearrangement joins TRBV19 to TRBJ2-1, with D perhaps TRBD2 (7 bases). The CDR3 loop spans 13 amino acids. The V gene's germline CDR1 is LNHDA and CDR2 SQIVND (reference sequence). V lost 7 bases, J lost 9 bases, and 16 bases lay in between. This CDR3 reads CASNQGTNREQFF. Here the CDR3 DNA reads TGTGCCAGTAATCAGGGGACTAATCGTGAGCAGTTCTTC.

The chain couples TRBV30 to TRBJ1-5; D is ambiguous. The V end was cut by 2 bases, the J end by 6 bases, with 11 bases between. The CDR3 consists of 13 residues. Looked up from germline, CDR1 is GTSNPN and CDR2 is SVGIG (reference sequence). The CDR3 reads CAWSNLPRQPQHF. In DNA form, the CDR3 reads TGTGCCTGGAGTAACCTTCCCCGTCAGCCCCAGCATTTT. The variable domain in full, completed from reference TRBV30 and TRBJ1-5, reads SQTIHQWPATLVQPVGSPLSLECTVEGTSNPNLYWYRQAAGRGLQLLFYSVGIGQISSEVPQNLSASRPQDRQFILSSKKLLLSDSGFYLCAWSNLPRQPQHFGDGTRLSIL.

The rearrangement joins TRBV5-1 to TRBJ2-7; weak D call: TRBD1 (6 bases). Per germline, CDR1 SGHRS and CDR2 YFSETQ. Trimming shortened V by 4 bases and J by 3 bases, and 17 bases separated the two germline ends. The CDR3 totals 15 residues. The CDR3 here is CASSAMGTGHYEQYF. The CDR3 DNA follows: TGCGCCAGCAGCGCCATGGGAACAGGGCACTACGAGCAGTACTTC.

On this clone itself: A read error may explain this, as a much larger clone is one base away. This rearrangement joins TRBV6-1 to TRBJ2-7; no definite D call. The germline CDR1 and CDR2 sequences are MNHNS and SASEGT. This CDR3 is built from 10 residues. V lost 6 bases to trimming and J lost 3 bases, with 3 bases between them. CDR3 DNA: TGTGCCAGCAGGAACTACGAGCAGTACTTC. Residues: CASRNYEQYF.

The CDR3 nucleotides read TGTGCCAGCCGCCCGGCGGGGTTTAACTATGGCTACACCTTC. Translation: CASRPAGFNYGYTF. J is TRBJ1-2 and V is TRBV6-6; D gene uncertain. V lost 8 bases and J 1 base, leaving 14 bases between the germline ends. CDR1 and CDR2 from the germline V gene are MNHNY and SVGAGI (reference sequence). The CDR3 extends over 14 amino acids.

The chain links TRBV10-2 to TRBJ2-7; 9 nucleotides align to TRBD2. The CDR3 runs 16 residues. Trimming cost V 3 bases and J 3 bases; bases outside gene matches: 9. Germline V gene sequence: CDR1 WSHSY, CDR2 SAAADI. CDR3 in amino acids: CASSDAGGRRVYEQYF. CDR3 in DNA: TGCGCCAGCAGTGACGCGGGAGGGCGCCGCGTCTACGAGCAGTACTTC.

The V gene is TRBV18, the J gene TRBJ2-3, with D possibly being TRBD2 (6 bases). The CDR3 sequence is 16 residues long. V lost 2 bases to trimming and J lost 0 bases, with 12 bases between them. CDR1 and CDR2 from the germline V gene are KGHSH and LQKENI. The chain's CDR3 is CASSPMSGQSTDTQYF. The DNA for the CDR3 is TGTGCCAGCTCACCAATGAGCGGGCAAAGCACAGATACGCAGTATTTT.

The rearrangement joins TRBV18 to TRBJ1-2; 7 nucleotides line up with TRBD1. The CDR3 extends over 15 amino acids. V shed 2 bases and J 3 bases; nucleotides not matched to a gene: 6. CDR1 KGHSH and CDR2 LQKENI come from the germline V gene. CDR3 sequence: CASSPFPDRDYGYTF. The CDR3 DNA follows: TGTGCCAGCTCACCATTCCCAGACAGGGACTATGGCTACACCTTC. The entire variable domain, with the rest obtained from reference TRBV18 and TRBJ1-2, is as follows: NAGVMQNPRHLVRRRGQEARLRCSPMKGHSHVYWYRQLPEEGLKFMVYLQKENIIDESGMPKERFSAEFPKEGPSILRIQQVVRGDSAAYFCASSPFPDRDYGYTFGSGTRLTVV.

To note about this clone: Within the sample, other DNA sequences also encode this same CDR3. V gene TRBV6-6 combines with J gene TRBJ1-1; the D is unclear. Germline V gives CDR1 MNHNY, CDR2 SVGAGI (reference sequence). The ends were cut back, 4 bases at V and 5 bases at J, with 5 bases in the middle. This CDR3 has 11 residues. DNA of the CDR3: TGTGCCAGCAGTTTGTATACTGAAGCTTTCTTT. Residues: CASSLYTEAFF.

CDR3 loop: CASSFGASGSVSGANVLTF. For the CDR3, the DNA is TGTGCCAGCAGCTTTGGTGCTAGCGGGAGTGTCTCTGGGGCCAACGTCCTGACTTTC. The gene calls are TRBV5-4 and TRBJ2-6, with TRBD2 matching over 10 bases. The J segment lost 0 bases and the V segment lost 2 bases, leaving 8 bases of the junction unmatched. CDR1 and CDR2 from the germline V gene are SGHNT and YYREEE (reference sequence). This CDR3 has 19 residues.

The chain joins TRBV30 to TRBJ1-4, with a weak D call TRBD1 (5 bases). The CDR3 extends over 16 amino acids. CDR1 and CDR2 from the germline V gene are GTSNPN and SVGIG (reference sequence). Between the trimmed V and J ends, which lost 0 bases and 0 bases, there was a span of 11 bases. The CDR3 here is CAWSVRGRATNEKLFF. In DNA, the CDR3 is TGTGCCTGGAGTGTACGGGGGAGAGCAACTAATGAAAAACTGTTTTTT.

The chain is built from TRBV30 and TRBJ2-6; D unclear. Trimming cost V 4 bases and J 2 bases, with 3 bases left between them. The CDR3 has 12 amino acids. The germline gives CDR1 GTSNPN, CDR2 SVGIG (reference sequence). CDR3 DNA: TGTGCCTGGAACCCTGGGGCCAACGTCCTGACTTTC. This sequence encodes CAWNPGANVLTF.

This clone was picked up one time. V gene TRBV5-4 combines with J gene TRBJ2-3; D remains unclear. The V end was cut by 4 bases, the J end by 4 bases, with 16 bases between. This CDR3 is built from 15 residues. Germline CDR1 and CDR2: SGHNT and YYREEE (reference sequence). In nucleotides, the CDR3 is TGTGCCAGCAGCGCCCCTAGAACAATGGCAGATACGCAGTATTTT. It specifies CASSAPRTMADTQYF.

This chain links TRBV4-1 with TRBJ2-2; D is possibly TRBD1 (5 bases). Germline V lookup: CDR1 MGHRA, CDR2 YSYEKL. The CDR3 has 16 amino acids. V dropped 1 base and J dropped 2 bases, with 11 bases sitting between them. The DNA of the CDR3 is TGCGCCAGCAGCCAAGGTCGACAGCCTAACACCGGGGAGCTGTTTTTT. Its translation is CASSQGRQPNTGELFF.

The genes are TRBV5-1 and TRBJ1-1; unclear D gene. The CDR3 length is 14 residues. With 1 base removed from V and 3 bases from J, the gap between germline ends came to 10 bases. Germline-derived CDR1 and CDR2 are SGHRS and YFSETQ. The CDR3 spells CASSLPLGDTEAFF. CDR3 bases: TGCGCCAGCAGCTTGCCCCTCGGGGACACTGAAGCTTTCTTT.

This chain connects TRBV6-5 to TRBJ1-2; a possible D gene is TRBD1 (6 bases). The V and J ends lost 6 bases and 0 bases respectively, with 11 bases between them. This CDR3 has 14 amino acids. The germline V gene encodes CDR1 MNHEY and CDR2 SVGAGI. The DNA of the CDR3 is TGTGCCAGCAGGCAGGACAGTACTAACTATGGCTACACCTTC. Its translation: CASRQDSTNYGYTF.

The chain joins TRBV27 to TRBJ2-5, with 10 positions matching TRBD1. CDR1 and CDR2 from the germline V gene are MNHEY and SMNVEV (reference sequence). The CDR3 runs to 14 residues. V was pared by 6 bases and J by 5 bases, with 6 bases of the junction left unmatched. CDR3 region: CASRPDRGPETQYF. For the CDR3, the DNA is TGTGCCAGCAGACCCGACAGGGGGCCGGAGACCCAGTACTTC.

The chain combines TRBV6-5 with TRBJ2-1; 10 bases are shared with TRBD2. This CDR3 has 14 amino acids. After removal of 6 bases from V and 15 bases from J, the junction contained 14 bases not matched to a gene. Looked up from germline, CDR1 is MNHEY and CDR2 is SVGAGI. CDR3 nucleotide sequence: TGTGCCAGCAGACCGGGGGCAGCCGGGACTAGCGCGTTCTTC. This translates into CASRPGAAGTSAFF.